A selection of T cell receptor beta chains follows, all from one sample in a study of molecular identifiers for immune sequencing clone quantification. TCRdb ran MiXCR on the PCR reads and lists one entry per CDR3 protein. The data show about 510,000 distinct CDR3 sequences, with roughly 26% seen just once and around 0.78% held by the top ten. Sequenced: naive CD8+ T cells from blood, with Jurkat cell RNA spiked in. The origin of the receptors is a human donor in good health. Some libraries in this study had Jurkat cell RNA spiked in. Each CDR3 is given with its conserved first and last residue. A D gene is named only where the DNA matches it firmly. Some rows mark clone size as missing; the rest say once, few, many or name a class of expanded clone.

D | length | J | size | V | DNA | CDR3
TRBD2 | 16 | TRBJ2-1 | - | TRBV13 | TGTGCCAGCAAACCTTTTACCGGGACTAATCCCCATGAGCAGTTCTTC | CASKPFTGTNPHEQFF
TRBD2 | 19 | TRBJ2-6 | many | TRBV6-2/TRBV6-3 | TGTGCCAGCAGTTACTCCCGAAGCGGGGGGTTCTCTGGGGCCAACGTCCTGACTTTC | CASSYSRSGGFSGANVLTF
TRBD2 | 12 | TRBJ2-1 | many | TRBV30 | TGTGCCTGGAGACTAGCGGGGAGTGAGCAGTTCTTC | CAWRLAGSEQFF
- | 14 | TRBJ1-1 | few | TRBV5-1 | TGCGCCAGCAGCCCCCCAGGTGGGACCACTGAAGCTTTCTTT | CASSPPGGTTEAFF
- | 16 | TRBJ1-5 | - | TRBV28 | TGTGCCAGCAGTGGTCCTGAGGGAACCTTCCCCGCCACCCAGCATTTT | CASSGPEGTFPATQHF
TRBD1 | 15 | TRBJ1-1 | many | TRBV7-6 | TGTGCCAGCAGCTTAGACGGTTCGGCAGGGGGTAGAGCTTTCTTT | CASSLDGSAGGRAFF
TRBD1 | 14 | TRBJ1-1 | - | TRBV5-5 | TGTGCCAGCAGCATCGGGACAGGGGCGCCCGAAGCTTTCTTT | CASSIGTGAPEAFF
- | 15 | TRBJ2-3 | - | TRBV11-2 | TGTGCCAGCGGCCCTAGTGGGCGATACACAGATACGCAGTGTTTT | CASGPSGRYTDTQCF
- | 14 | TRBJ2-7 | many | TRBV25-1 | TGTGCCAGCAGTTTAACGGGAGTATTGGGCGAGCAGTACTTC | CASSLTGVLGEQYF
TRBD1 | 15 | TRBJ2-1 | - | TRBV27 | TGTGCCAGCAGTCCTACAGGGGGACCCTACAATGAGCAGTTCTTC | CASSPTGGPYNEQFF
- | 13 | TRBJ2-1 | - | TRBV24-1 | TGTGCCACCAGTGAAGGGGCAAACAATGAGCAGTTCTTC | CATSEGANNEQFF
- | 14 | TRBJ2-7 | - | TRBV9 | TGTGCCAGCAGCGTAGGGGACGGCCCCTACGAGCAGTACTTC | CASSVGDGPYEQYF
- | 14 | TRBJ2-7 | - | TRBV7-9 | TGTGCCAGCGTAGGGGGACTTAGCTCCTACGAGCAGTACTTC | CASVGGLSSYEQYF
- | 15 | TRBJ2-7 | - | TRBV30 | TGTGCCTGGAGTGTTTTGACGATGTATCCCTACGAGCAGTACTTC | CAWSVLTMYPYEQYF
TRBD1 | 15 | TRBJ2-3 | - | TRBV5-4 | TGTGCCAGCAGGGACGGGACAGAAAGCACAGATACGCAGTATTTT | CASRDGTESTDTQYF
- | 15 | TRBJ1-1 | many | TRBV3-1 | TGTGCCAGCAGCCAAGAATCATCTCCGGCGACTGAAGCTTTCTTT | CASSQESSPATEAFF
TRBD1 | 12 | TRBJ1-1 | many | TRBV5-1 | TGCGCCCCCAGGGGGCGGGGCACTGAAGCTTTCTTT | CAPRGRGTEAFF
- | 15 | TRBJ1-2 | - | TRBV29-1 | TGCAGCGTTGAAGGTGTCGGGGGCGCGCTTAATGGCTGCACCTTC | CSVEGVGGALNGCTF
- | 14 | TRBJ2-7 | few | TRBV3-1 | TGTGCCAGCAGCCAAGTTGGGATAGAGAACGAGCAGTACTTC | CASSQVGIENEQYF
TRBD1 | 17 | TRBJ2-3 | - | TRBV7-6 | TGTGCCAGCAGCTTAGATCCAGGGGGCTCAGGGACAGATACGCAGTATTTT | CASSLDPGGSGTDTQYF
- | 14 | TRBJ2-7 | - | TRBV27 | TGTGCCAGCAGTTTTACGGGAGTAGCTTACGAGCAGTACTTC | CASSFTGVAYEQYF
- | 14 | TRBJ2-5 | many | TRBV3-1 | TGTGCCAGCAGCCAAGAAGGCCGCCAAGAGACCCAGTACTTC | CASSQEGRQETQYF
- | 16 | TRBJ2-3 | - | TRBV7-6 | TGTGCCAGCAGCCTAGGGACTTCACTTACCACAGATACGCAGTATTTT | CASSLGTSLTTDTQYF
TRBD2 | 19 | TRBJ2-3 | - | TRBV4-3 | TGCGCCAGCAGCCAAACCGGGGGCAATAGCGGGACTAGCACAGATACGCAGTATTTT | CASSQTGGNSGTSTDTQYF
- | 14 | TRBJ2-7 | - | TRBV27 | TGTGCCAGCAGTCCGACCCCGGTACATAACGAGCAGTACTTC | CASSPTPVHNEQYF
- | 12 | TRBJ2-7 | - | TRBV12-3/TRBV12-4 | TGTGCCAGCAGTGTGGTAGTGCACGAGCAGTACTTC | CASSVVVHEQYF
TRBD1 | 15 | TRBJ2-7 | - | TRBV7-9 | TGTGCCAGCACCCCGGACAGGATTTATTCCTACGAGCAGTACTTC | CASTPDRIYSYEQYF
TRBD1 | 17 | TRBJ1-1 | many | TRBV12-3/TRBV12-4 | TGTGCCAGCAGTTTATTCTTCGTCACAGGGGTGAACACTGAAGCTTTCTTT | CASSLFFVTGVNTEAFF
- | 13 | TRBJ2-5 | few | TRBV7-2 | TGTGCCGGAGCGGCCCCCAATCAAGAGCCCCAGTACTTC | CAGAAPNQEPQYF
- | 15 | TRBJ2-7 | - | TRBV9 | TGTGCCAGCAGCGTAGGGGACAACGAGGGGTACGAGCAGTACTTC | CASSVGDNEGYEQYF
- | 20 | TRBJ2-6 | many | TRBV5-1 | TGCGCCAGCACTCTCTACCCGAGGGGAGGAATTTCCTCTGGGGCCAACGTCCTGACTTTC | CASTLYPRGGISSGANVLTF
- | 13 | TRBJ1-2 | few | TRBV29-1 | TGCAGCGTTGAAGGGGGCACTAACTATGGCTACACCTTC | CSVEGGTNYGYTF